Shown below are 9 T cell receptor beta chains from a single sample sequenced in a study of blood T cells in healthy people across ages. Sample-barcoded 5' priming and a J-beta primer mix drove a second PCR of 7 to 11 cycles. TCRdb itself ran the 5' RACE reads through MiXCR, one entry per CDR3 protein. This table holds 800,000 to 950,000 distinct CDR3 sequences, just under 30% found once. This sample also appeared in a second study, on T cells of mothers and their children.

Sequencing input: blood. The receptor source for this set is a middle-aged woman in good health.

This chain joins TRBV12-3 or TRBV12-4 and TRBJ2-6; D is uncertain. There are 18 residues in the CDR3. V dropped 2 bases and J dropped 0 bases, with 14 bases sitting between them. This chain's CDR3 is CASSLRALLSSGANVLTF. The CDR3 DNA reads TGTGCCAGCAGTTTAAGGGCACTCCTAAGCTCTGGGGCCAACGTCCTGACTTTC.

The chain joins TRBV9 to TRBJ1-2, with D hard to call. Germline assignment: CDR1 SGDLS and CDR2 YYNGEE. CDR3 length: 14 amino acids. Deletions cut 4 bases from V and 4 bases from J, with 14 bases between. The CDR3 DNA is TGTGCCAGCAGCCCATCTCGGCAGGTCTATGGCTACACCTTC. It yields the protein CASSPSRQVYGYTF.

Notes on this clonotype: Germline and junction disagree at one end, which may indicate a read error. The chain has TRBV7-7 and TRBJ2-2; a possible D gene is TRBD2 (5 bases). CDR1 SSHAT and CDR2 FNYEAQ come from the germline V gene (reference sequence). The CDR3 runs 11 residues. Written as DNA, the CDR3 is TGTGCTAGCAGCCTCCACGGGGAGCGGTTTTTT. As protein: CASSLHGERFF.

The chain recombines TRBV20-1 with TRBJ1-1; TRBD1 aligns across 9 bases. CDR1 and CDR2 from the germline V gene are DFQATT and SNEGSKA (reference sequence). The CDR3 spans 14 residues. V shed 7 bases, J shed 4 bases, and the junction held 10 bases outside the gene matches. As DNA, the CDR3 is TGCAGTGTCCCGACAGGGGGAGGTGGCACTGAAGCTTTCTTT. This sequence encodes CSVPTGGGGTEAFF.

This clonotype was observed many times. CDR3 amino acids: CASSLTGGQETQYF. DNA for the CDR3: TGTGCCAGCAGCTTAACCGGGGGCCAAGAGACCCAGTACTTC. The chain couples TRBV7-9 to TRBJ2-5, with D possibly matching TRBD2 (6 bases). In germline, CDR1 is SEHNR, CDR2 FQNEAQ (reference sequence). The CDR3 consists of 14 residues. V was pared by 2 bases and J by 1 base, with 8 bases between.

This clonotype showed up just a few times. One base away lies a much larger clone, so this may be a sequencing read error. The chain recombines TRBV6-2 or TRBV6-3 with TRBJ2-2; D may be TRBD2 (5 bases). The CDR3 covers 16 residues. From germline, CDR1 is MNHEY and CDR2 SVGEGT. CDR3 DNA sequence: TGTGCCAGCAGTTACTCCCGGAGAACGAACACCGGGGAGCGGTTTTTT. Its translation is CASSYSRRTNTGERFF.

There are many counts of this clonotype. V and J are TRBV5-1 and TRBJ2-3; D unresolved. The V gene's germline CDR1 is SGHRS and CDR2 YFSETQ. The V end was cut by 0 bases, the J end by 4 bases, with 9 bases between. The CDR3 spans 14 residues. The DNA of the CDR3 is TGCGCCAGCAGCTTGGAACGGTCAGCAGATACGCAGTATTTT. Protein sequence: CASSLERSADTQYF.

About this clonotype itself: It may be a read error: a sequence one base away is much more abundant. The CDR3 nucleotides are TGTGCCAGCAGCGCCCAGAGTAAGCAGTACTTC. Translation gives CASSAQSKQYF. J is TRBJ2-4 and V is TRBV7-2, with D unresolved. Trimming took off 5 bases at V and 13 bases at J, with 12 bases between the two ends. Germline CDR1 and CDR2: SGHTA and FQGNSA. This CDR3 is 11 amino acids long.

In this sample, this clonotype turned up a few times. J is TRBJ2-3 and V is TRBV29-1; D ambiguous. This CDR3 is built from 11 residues. Germline V lookup: CDR1 SQVTM, CDR2 ANQGSEA. V was clipped by 5 bases and J by 4 bases, with 7 bases between them. DNA for the CDR3: TGCAGCGTTAGGGCCGCAGATACGCAGTATTTT. Protein product: CSVRAADTQYF.